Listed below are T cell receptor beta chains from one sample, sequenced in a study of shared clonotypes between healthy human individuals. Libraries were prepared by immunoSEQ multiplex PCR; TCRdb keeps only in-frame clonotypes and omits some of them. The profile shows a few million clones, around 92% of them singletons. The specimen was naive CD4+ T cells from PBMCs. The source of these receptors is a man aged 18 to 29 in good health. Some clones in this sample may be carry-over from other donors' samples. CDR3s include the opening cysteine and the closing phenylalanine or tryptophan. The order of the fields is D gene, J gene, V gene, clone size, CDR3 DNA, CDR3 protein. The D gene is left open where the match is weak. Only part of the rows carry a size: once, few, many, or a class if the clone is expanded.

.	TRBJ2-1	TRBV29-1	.	TGCAGCGTTGTCGGCAAGAGCTCCTACAATGAGCAGTTCTTC	CSVVGKSSYNEQFF
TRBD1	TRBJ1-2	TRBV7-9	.	TGTGCCAGCAGCTGGACAGGGGGTTTGATCTATGGCTACACCTTC	CASSWTGGLIYGYTF
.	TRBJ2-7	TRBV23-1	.	TGCGCCAGCGGGAACACAGTGAGGGGGTACTTC	CASGNTVRGYF
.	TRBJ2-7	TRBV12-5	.	TGTGCTAGTGGTTTGGTGGGCGGGTCCTACGAGCAGTACTTC	CASGLVGGSYEQYF
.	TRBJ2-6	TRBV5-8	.	TGTGCCAGCAGCTCTTATAGCGGCGCTGGGGCCAACGTCCTGACTTTC	CASSSYSGAGANVLTF
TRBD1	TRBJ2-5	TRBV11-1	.	TGTGCCAGCAGCTATCCCGGGACAGGGGGCTTAAAGACCCAGTACTTC	CASSYPGTGGLKTQYF
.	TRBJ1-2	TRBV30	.	TGTGCCTGGAGTCTCCAGCTTGACTATGGCTACACCTTC	CAWSLQLDYGYTF
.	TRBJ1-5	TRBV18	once	TGTGCCAGCTCACCCGGGGGTGCCCTTCAGCCCCAGCATTTT	CASSPGGALQPQHF
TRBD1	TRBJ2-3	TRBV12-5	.	TGTGCTAGTGGTTTGTGGACAGGTAGATATCCAGATACGCAGTATTTT	CASGLWTGRYPDTQYF
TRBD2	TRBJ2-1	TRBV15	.	TGTGCCACCAGTCCGGGAGGGGGGGATGAGCAGTTCTTC	CATSPGGGDEQFF
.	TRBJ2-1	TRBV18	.	TGTGCCAGCTCACCACCGGCTAGTCTTAACGATGAGCAGTTCTTC	CASSPPASLNDEQFF
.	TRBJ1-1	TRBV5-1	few	TGCGCCAGCAGCGGGGACATTGTTTTGGCTGAAGCTTTCTTT	CASSGDIVLAEAFF
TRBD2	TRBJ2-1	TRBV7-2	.	TGTGCCAGCAGCGCCAGGGGAGGAGCTAGCGGGAGCCCTGAGCAGTTCTTC	CASSARGGASGSPEQFF
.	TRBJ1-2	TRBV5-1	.	TGCGCCAGCAGCGCCGGGGCTGGAGACAGGGGCTACACCTTC	CASSAGAGDRGYTF
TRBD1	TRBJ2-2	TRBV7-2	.	TGTGCCAGCAGCATGGGACAGGGAAGGAGCGGGGAGCTGTTTTTT	CASSMGQGRSGELFF
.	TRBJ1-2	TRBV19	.	TGTGCCTCTGGGGGATCCTACTATGGCTACACCTTC	CASGGSYYGYTF
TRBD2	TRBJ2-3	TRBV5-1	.	TGCGCCAGCAGCTCCCAGACTAGCGGGAGTTCAGATACGCAGTATTTT	CASSSQTSGSSDTQYF
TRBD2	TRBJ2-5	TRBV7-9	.	TGTGCCAGCAGCTCCGTAGCTAGCGGGAGAGAGACCCAGTACTTC	CASSSVASGRETQYF
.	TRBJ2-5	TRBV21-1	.	TGTGCCAGCAGCAAAGGAGTAGCGGAGGACCAAGAGACCCAGTACTTC	CASSKGVAEDQETQYF
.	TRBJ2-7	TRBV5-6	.	TGTGCCAGCAGCACAGGAGGCGAGCAGTACTTC	CASSTGGEQYF
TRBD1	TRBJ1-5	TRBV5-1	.	TGCGCCAGCAGCTTGGGTGACAGGGTAGATCAGCCCCAGCATTTT	CASSLGDRVDQPQHF
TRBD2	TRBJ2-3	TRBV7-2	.	TGTGCCAGCAGCTTATGGGCTAGCGGGAGCACAGATACGCAGTATTTT	CASSLWASGSTDTQYF
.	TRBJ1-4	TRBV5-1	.	TGCGCCAGCAGCTCGGGGGAGTTCAATGAAAAACTGTTTTTT	CASSSGEFNEKLFF
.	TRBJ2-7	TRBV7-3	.	TGTGCCAGCAGCGCCAGTCCTAGCGATTCCGAGCAGTACTTC	CASSASPSDSEQYF
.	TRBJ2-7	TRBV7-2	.	TGTGCCAGCACTATCAGGGGCCCGAAAGTGGGCGAGCAGTACTTC	CASTIRGPKVGEQYF
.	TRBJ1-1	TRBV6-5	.	TGTGCCAGCAGCTCCGGAGGGTCGAACACTGAAGCTTTCTTT	CASSSGGSNTEAFF
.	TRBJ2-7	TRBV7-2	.	TGTGCCAGCAGCCCTCCCCTCAGGGGACCGCACTCTTACGAGCAGTACTTC	CASSPPLRGPHSYEQYF
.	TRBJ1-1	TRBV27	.	TGTGCCAGCAGTACCCGGACCGACAAGCGATTCTTT	CASSTRTDKRFF
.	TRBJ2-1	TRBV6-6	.	TGTGCCAGCAGCCGGAGGGGGCATGAGCAGTTCTTC	CASSRRGHEQFF
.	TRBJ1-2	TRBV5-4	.	TGTGCCAGCAGCCCTGGACAGTCCTCCTATGGCTACACCTTC	CASSPGQSSYGYTF
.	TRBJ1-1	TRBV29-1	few	TGCAGCGTTAGTGAAGCTTTCTTT	CSVSEAFF
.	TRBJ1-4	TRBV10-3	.	TGTGCCATCAAAAGGGACCCTAATGAAAAACTGTTTTTT	CAIKRDPNEKLFF
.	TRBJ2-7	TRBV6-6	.	TGTGCCAGCAGTTACTCGATAGGTGGCAGGCTCGAGCAGTACTTC	CASSYSIGGRLEQYF
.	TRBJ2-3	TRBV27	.	TGTGCCAGCAAAACCCCCACAGATACGCAGTATTTT	CASKTPTDTQYF
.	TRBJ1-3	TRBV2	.	TGTGCCAGCCGACAGAACTCTGGAAACACCATATATTTT	CASRQNSGNTIYF
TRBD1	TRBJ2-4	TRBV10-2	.	TGCGCCAGCAGTGAGAGGGGGCGGGAAAACATTCAGTACTTC	CASSERGRENIQYF
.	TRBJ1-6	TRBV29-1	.	TGCAGCGCACGAACAGGGACGGACTCACCCCTCCACTTT	CSARTGTDSPLHF
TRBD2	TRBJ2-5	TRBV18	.	TGTGCCAGCTCCCCCTATCGAGCGGGAGTCAGAGAGACCCAGTACTTC	CASSPYRAGVRETQYF
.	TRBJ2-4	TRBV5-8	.	TGTGCCAGCACCCTTCGGGGATTAGCCAAAAACATTCAGTACTTC	CASTLRGLAKNIQYF
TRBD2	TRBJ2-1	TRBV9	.	TGTGCCAGCAGCGCCGGACTAGCGGGAGGGGGCTACAATGAGCAGTTCTTC	CASSAGLAGGGYNEQFF
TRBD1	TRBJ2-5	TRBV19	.	TGTGCCAGTAGTGTTCCCCCGGGACAGGGTGTTGAGACCCAGTACTTC	CASSVPPGQGVETQYF
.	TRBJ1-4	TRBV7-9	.	TGTGCCAGCAGCTTAGACGGGGGCGAAAAACTGTTTTTT	CASSLDGGEKLFF
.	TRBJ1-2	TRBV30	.	TGTGCCTGGAGTGAAACCCGCTATGGCTACACCTTC	CAWSETRYGYTF
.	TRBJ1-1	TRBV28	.	TGTGCCGCTAGGGGTGGACCGAACACTGAAGCTTTCTTT	CAARGGPNTEAFF
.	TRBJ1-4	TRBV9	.	TGTGCCAGCAGCGTACGGACTGGGGCGGATGAAAAACTGTTTTTT	CASSVRTGADEKLFF
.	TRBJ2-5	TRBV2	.	TGTGCCAGCAGGCACCCCGCGGGTAGCCGGGGAGAGACCCAGTACTTC	CASRHPAGSRGETQYF
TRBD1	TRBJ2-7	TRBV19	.	TGTGCCAGTAGTATAAGGCAGGGGGCGGGCGAGCAGTACTTC	CASSIRQGAGEQYF
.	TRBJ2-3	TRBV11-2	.	TGTGCCAGCAGCTCCTCAAGGGGATTGCCAGATACGCAGTATTTT	CASSSSRGLPDTQYF